This passage covers 8 T cell receptor beta chains from one sample sequenced in a study of beta chain features in type 1 diabetes. Expressed TCRB transcripts got sequenced, as all isolated RNA was reverse transcribed. The repertoire was sequenced with immunoSEQ multiplex PCR; TCRdb's copy has only in-frame clones and lacks some. Here the sample spans 200,000 to 250,000 clones, over 8.5% being singletons. Sequenced material: naive CD4+ T cells from blood. Receptors originate from a woman between 18 and 29 years old in good health.

This clone was seen at least ten times. This chain connects TRBV4-1 to TRBJ1-2; TRBD1 matches at 7 bases. CDR3 length equals 15 residues. In germline, CDR1 is MGHRA, CDR2 YSYEKL. J was trimmed by 5 bases and V by 4 bases; bases with no gene match: 10. CDR3 amino acids: CASSPAWTGGYGYTF. The CDR3 nucleotides are TGCGCCAGCAGCCCGGCTTGGACAGGCGGGTATGGCTACACCTTC.

The chain couples TRBV11-2 to TRBJ2-3; TRBD2 agrees at 11 bases. CDR1 is SGHAT, CDR2 FQNNGV, per germline. V was clipped by 4 bases and J by 2 bases; unmatched bases: 14. This CDR3 region has 19 residues. CDR3 DNA sequence: TGTGCCAGCAGCTCCAACATTCACCCGGGACTAGCGGCCACAGATACGCAGTATTTT. Encoded protein: CASSSNIHPGLAATDTQYF.

This clone came up a few times. The chain employs TRBV27 and TRBJ2-2; 8 bases line up with TRBD1. The V and J ends lost 2 bases and 7 bases, in that order; junction bases with no gene match: 15. The CDR3 length is 18 residues. Germline V gives CDR1 MNHEY, CDR2 SMNVEV (reference sequence). The CDR3 DNA follows: TGTGCCAGCAGTTTAATTGCGAGGGCAGGGGGCGCGGGCGGGGAGCTGTTTTTT. The encoded protein is CASSLIARAGGAGGELFF.

This clone turned up a few times. The genes are TRBV7-9 and TRBJ1-4; 10 nucleotides match TRBD1. Germline V gene sequence: CDR1 SEHNR, CDR2 FQNEAQ (reference sequence). V was pared by 6 bases and J by 7 bases, with 2 bases of the junction left unmatched. This CDR3 comprises 13 residues. The CDR3 region is CASRTGGSEKLFF. The CDR3 coding sequence is TGTGCCAGCAGGACAGGGGGCAGTGAAAAACTGTTTTTT.

This clone occurred once. The rearrangement uses TRBV6-5 and TRBJ2-5; D ambiguous. V gave up 8 bases and J gave up 0 bases, with 16 bases separating them. Germline V lookup: CDR1 MNHEY, CDR2 SVGAGI. The CDR3 has 15 residues. CDR3 residues: CASADQAQYQETQYF. CDR3 DNA sequence: TGTGCCAGCGCCGACCAGGCCCAGTACCAAGAGACCCAGTACTTC.

V and J are TRBV10-3 and TRBJ1-2; possible D gene TRBD1, 5 bases. This CDR3 has 12 residues. Between the trimmed V and J ends, which lost 0 bases and 7 bases, there was a span of 6 bases. Germline assignment: CDR1 ENHRY and CDR2 SYGVKD. The CDR3 region is CAISESGGGYTF. DNA for the CDR3: TGTGCCATCAGTGAGTCGGGGGGTGGCTACACCTTC.

This clone came up a few times. The V call is TRBV5-1, the J call TRBJ1-2; 10 bases are a match to TRBD1. After removal of 1 base from V and 7 bases from J, the junction contained 7 bases not matched to a gene. CDR3 length: 15 residues. Germline V gene lookup returns CDR1 SGHRS and CDR2 YFSETQ. In nucleotides, the CDR3 is TGCGCCAGCAGCTTGTCACCGGGACAGGGGTTTGGCTACACCTTC. Translating gives CASSLSPGQGFGYTF. The complete variable domain, with remaining parts taken from reference TRBV5-1 and TRBJ1-2, reads KAGVTQTPRYLIKTRGQQVTLSCSPISGHRSVSWYQQTPGQGLQFLFEYFSETQRNKGNFPGRFSGRQFSNSRSEMNVSTLELGDSALYLCASSLSPGQGFGYTFGSGTRLTVV.

This clone was recorded a few times. J is TRBJ2-7 and V is TRBV10-3; no definite D call. CDR1 and CDR2 (germline): ENHRY, SYGVKD. V dropped 1 base and J dropped 5 bases, with 3 bases sitting between them. This CDR3 is built from 11 residues. CDR3 sequence (DNA): TGTGCCATCAGTGAGTTCGACGAGCAGTACTTC. Its translation: CAISEFDEQYF.